This TCR beta chain comes out of a study of blood T cells in healthy people across ages. The CDR3 runs to 15 residues. CDR1 and CDR2 (germline): SNHLY, FYNNEI. A word on this clonotype: Its ends do not fully match the called genes, so a read error is possible.

The amount of total RNA extracted per sample was at least 5.5 micrograms. With a J-beta primer mix and a sample-barcoded 5' primer, a second PCR ran 7 to 11 cycles. Through a template-switch adaptor with 12 random nucleotides, each cDNA molecule received a tag. TCRdb recomputed calls from the 5' RACE reads with MiXCR, one row per CDR3 protein. Among 380,000 or so distinct CDR3 sequences, more than 45% were seen once, and the ten largest hold 51%. The sample consisted of blood. This receptor was taken from a man aged 55 to 69 in good health. The rearrangement uses TRBV2 and TRBJ2-7; TRBD2 matches at 13 bases. CDR3 in amino acids: CTSLRGLAGAGEQYF. Here the CDR3 DNA reads TGTACCAGCTTGCGAGGACTAGCGGGAGCTGGGGAGCAGTACTTC.